Here is one T cell receptor (beta chain) with its context. The antigen is unknown. The data were obtained in a study of PD-1 blockade in classical Hodgkin lymphoma. Study observations and caveats: Causes of the repertoire differences remain undefined, possibly disease activity or prior therapy.

Measured with immunoSEQ multiplex PCR; TCRdb has only the in-frame clones, and not every one. Of about 26,000 clones in the sample, roughly two thirds were seen once. The CDR3 spans 15 residues. V lost 2 bases and J lost 0, with 10 bases in between. Germline loops: CDR1 MNHEY, CDR2 SVGAGI. In every patient, relapse followed autologous stem cell transplantation, while exposure to brentuximab vedotin differed. This sample comprised peripheral blood mononuclear cells (PBMCs), obtained before the second cycle of nivolumab. The TCR was taken from a human donor with classical Hodgkin lymphoma. The chain recombines TRBV6-5 with TRBJ1-1; D gene ambiguous. This CDR3 is CASSYRREMNTEAFF. The CDR3 DNA reads as TGTGCCAGCAGTTACCGGCGGGAGATGAACACTGAAGCTTTCTTT.